Listed here is a single T cell receptor (beta chain). The sample is drawn from a study of blood T cell repertoires in COVID-19. Overall study context: There were acute and convalescent COVID-19 samples, and they came from the United States, Italy and Spain. Sample material is recorded as cDNA or gDNA derived from T cells, B-cell-depleted T cells, or PBMCs.

The CDR3 sequence is 18 residues long. Losses at the gene ends were 4 bases for V and 2 bases for J; bases not matched to a gene: 15. Germline lookup yields CDR1 SSHAT and CDR2 FNYEAQ (reference sequence). Per the original data handling: The authors estimated nucleated cell counts from reference gene primer amplification. Profiled with immunoSEQ multiplex PCR; TCRdb holds only in-frame clones, not every one. V and J calls and clone size are given by that table; D and trimming were obtained from the DNA. Of about 150,000 clones in the sample, 75% to 85% were seen once. The rearrangement uses TRBV7-7 and TRBJ2-3, with TRBD2 matching over 7 bases. This clonotype was obtained from a woman between 50 and 59 years old with acute or convalescent COVID-19. The sample consisted of peripheral blood. The CDR3 nucleotides read TGTGCCAGCAGCTGGGGAGGGCTTTTAGAACCTCTCACAGATACGCAGTATTTT. This gives the protein CASSWGGLLEPLTDTQYF.